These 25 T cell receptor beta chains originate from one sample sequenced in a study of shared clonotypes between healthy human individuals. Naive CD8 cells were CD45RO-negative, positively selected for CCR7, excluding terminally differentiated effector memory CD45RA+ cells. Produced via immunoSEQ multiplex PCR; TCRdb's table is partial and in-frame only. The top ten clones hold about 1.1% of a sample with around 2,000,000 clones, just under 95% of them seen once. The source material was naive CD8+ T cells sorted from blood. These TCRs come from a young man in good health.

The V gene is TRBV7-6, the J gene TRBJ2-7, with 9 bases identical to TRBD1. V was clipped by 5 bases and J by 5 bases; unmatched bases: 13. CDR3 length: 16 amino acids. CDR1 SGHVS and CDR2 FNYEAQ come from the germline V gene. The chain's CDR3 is CASSRNLGQGIHEQYF. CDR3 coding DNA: TGTGCCAGCAGCCGGAATTTGGGACAGGGTATCCACGAGCAGTACTTC.

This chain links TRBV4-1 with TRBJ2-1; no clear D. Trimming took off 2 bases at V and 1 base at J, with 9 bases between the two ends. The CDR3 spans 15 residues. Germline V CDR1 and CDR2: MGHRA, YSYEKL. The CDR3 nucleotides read TGCGCCAGCAGCCAATCGCTCGGATCCTACAATGAGCAGTTCTTC. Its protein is CASSQSLGSYNEQFF.

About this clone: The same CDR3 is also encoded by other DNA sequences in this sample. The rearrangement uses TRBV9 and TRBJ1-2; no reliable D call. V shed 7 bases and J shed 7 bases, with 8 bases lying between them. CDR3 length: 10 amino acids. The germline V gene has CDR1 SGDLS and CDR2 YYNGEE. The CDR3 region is CASSGGGYTF. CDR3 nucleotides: TGTGCCAGCTCAGGCGGTGGCTACACCTTC.

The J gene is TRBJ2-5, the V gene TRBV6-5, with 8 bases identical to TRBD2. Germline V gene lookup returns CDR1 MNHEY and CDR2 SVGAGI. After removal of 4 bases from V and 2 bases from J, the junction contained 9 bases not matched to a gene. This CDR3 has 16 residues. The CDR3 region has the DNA TGTGCCAGCAGTTCCCCGGGGCTAGCGGGTCAAGAGACCCAGTACTTC. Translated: CASSSPGLAGQETQYF.

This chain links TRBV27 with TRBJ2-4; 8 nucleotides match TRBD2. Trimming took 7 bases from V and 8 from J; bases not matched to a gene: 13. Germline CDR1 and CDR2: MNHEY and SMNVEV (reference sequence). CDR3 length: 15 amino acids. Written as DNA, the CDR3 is TGTGCCAGCAAGGGCCTTGGCGGGGGGCGGGACATTCAGTACTTC. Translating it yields CASKGLGGGRDIQYF.

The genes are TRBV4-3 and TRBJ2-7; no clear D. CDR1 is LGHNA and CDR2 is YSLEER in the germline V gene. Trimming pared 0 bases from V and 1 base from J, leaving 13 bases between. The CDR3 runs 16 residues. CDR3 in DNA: TGCGCCAGCAGCCAAGAATGGATAGTGGAGTCCTACGAGCAGTACTTC. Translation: CASSQEWIVESYEQYF.

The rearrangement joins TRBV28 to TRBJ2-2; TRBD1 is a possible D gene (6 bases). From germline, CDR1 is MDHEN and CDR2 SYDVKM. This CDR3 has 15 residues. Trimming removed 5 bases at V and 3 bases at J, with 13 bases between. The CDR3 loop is CASSHRTAYTGELFF. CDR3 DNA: TGTGCCAGCAGTCACCGGACAGCCTACACCGGGGAGCTGTTTTTT.

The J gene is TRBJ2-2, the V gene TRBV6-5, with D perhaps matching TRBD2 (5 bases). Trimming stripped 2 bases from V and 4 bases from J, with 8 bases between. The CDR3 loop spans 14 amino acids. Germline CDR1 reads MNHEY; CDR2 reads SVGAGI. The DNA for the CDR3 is TGTGCCAGCAGTTACGTCAGCGGCACCGGGGAGCTGTTTTTT. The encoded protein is CASSYVSGTGELFF.

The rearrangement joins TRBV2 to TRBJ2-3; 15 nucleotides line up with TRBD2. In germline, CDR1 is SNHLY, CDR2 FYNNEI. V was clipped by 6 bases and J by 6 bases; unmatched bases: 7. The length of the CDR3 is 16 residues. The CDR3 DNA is TGTGCCAGCAGAAAGGGACTAGCGGGAGGTGGGGATACGCAGTATTTT. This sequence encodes CASRKGLAGGGDTQYF. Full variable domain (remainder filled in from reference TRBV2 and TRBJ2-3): EPEVTQTPSHQVTQMGQEVILRCVPISNHLYFYWYRQILGQKVEFLVSFYNNEISEKSEIFDDQFSVERPDGSNFTLKIRSTKLEDSAMYFCASRKGLAGGGDTQYFGPGTRLTVL.

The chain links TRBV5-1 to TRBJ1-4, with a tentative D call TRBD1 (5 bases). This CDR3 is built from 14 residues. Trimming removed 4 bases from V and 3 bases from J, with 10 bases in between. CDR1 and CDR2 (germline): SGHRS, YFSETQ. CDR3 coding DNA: TGCGCCAGCAGCGCTCCAGGGTCTAATGAAAAACTGTTTTTT. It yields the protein CASSAPGSNEKLFF.

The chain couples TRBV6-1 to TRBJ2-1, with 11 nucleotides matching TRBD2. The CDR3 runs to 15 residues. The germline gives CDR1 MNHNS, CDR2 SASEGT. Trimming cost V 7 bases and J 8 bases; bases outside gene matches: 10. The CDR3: CASKFLAGGRDEQFF. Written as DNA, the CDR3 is TGTGCCAGCAAGTTCCTAGCGGGAGGTCGGGATGAGCAGTTCTTC.

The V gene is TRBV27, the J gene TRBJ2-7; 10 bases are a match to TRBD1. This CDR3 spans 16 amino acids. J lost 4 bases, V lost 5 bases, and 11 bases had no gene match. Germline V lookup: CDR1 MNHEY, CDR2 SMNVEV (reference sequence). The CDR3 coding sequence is TGTGCCAGCAGTGGGGGCCCCGGGACAGGGGAGTACGAGCAGTACTTC. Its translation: CASSGGPGTGEYEQYF.

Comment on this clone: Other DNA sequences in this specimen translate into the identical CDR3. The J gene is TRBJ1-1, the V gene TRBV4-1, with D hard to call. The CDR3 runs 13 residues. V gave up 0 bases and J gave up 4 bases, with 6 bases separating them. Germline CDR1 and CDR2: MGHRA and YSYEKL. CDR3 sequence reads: CASSQDWGTEAFF. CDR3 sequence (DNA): TGCGCCAGCAGCCAAGATTGGGGCACTGAAGCTTTCTTT.

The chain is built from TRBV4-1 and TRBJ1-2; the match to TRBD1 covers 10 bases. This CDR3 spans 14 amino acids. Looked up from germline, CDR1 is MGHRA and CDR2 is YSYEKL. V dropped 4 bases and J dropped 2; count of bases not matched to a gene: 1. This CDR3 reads CASSLGQGNYGYTF. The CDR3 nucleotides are TGCGCCAGCAGCCTGGGACAGGGGAACTATGGCTACACCTTC.

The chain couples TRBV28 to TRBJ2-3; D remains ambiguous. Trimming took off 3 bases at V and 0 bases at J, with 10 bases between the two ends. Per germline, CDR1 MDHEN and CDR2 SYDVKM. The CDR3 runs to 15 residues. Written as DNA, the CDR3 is TGTGCCAGCAGTTTTCTACGGTCAAGCACAGATACGCAGTATTTT. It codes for CASSFLRSSTDTQYF.

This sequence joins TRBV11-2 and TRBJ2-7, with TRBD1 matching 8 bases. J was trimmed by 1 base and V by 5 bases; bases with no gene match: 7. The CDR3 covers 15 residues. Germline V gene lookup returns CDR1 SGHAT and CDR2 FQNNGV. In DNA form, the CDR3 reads TGTGCCAGCAGCACCGGACAGGGTTATTCCTACGAGCAGTACTTC. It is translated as CASSTGQGYSYEQYF.

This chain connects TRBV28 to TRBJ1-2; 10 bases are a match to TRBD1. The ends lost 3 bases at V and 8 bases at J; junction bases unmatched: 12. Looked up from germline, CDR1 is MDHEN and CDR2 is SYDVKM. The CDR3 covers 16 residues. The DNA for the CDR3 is TGTGCCAGCAGTTTTTTGCGGTTGACAGGGGGCAGGGGCTACACCTTC. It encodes CASSFLRLTGGRGYTF.

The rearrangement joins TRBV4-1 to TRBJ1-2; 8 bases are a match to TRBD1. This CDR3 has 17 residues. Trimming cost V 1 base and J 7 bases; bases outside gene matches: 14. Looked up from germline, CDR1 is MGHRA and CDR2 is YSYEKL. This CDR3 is CASSQAVRQGAGGGYTF. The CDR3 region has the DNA TGCGCCAGCAGCCAAGCAGTCCGGCAGGGGGCTGGAGGTGGCTACACCTTC.

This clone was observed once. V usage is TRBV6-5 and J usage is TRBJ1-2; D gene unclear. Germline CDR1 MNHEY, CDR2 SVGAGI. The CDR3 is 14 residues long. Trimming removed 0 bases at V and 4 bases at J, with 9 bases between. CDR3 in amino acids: CASSYSESGYGYTF. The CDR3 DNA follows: TGTGCCAGCAGTTACTCGGAGTCGGGCTATGGCTACACCTTC.

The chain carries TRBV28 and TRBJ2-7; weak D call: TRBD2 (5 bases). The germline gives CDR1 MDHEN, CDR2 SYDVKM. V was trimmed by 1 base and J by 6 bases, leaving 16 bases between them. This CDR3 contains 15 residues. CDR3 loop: CASSLYGEGVGEQYF. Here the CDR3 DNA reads TGTGCCAGCAGTTTATACGGGGAAGGAGTCGGCGAGCAGTACTTC.

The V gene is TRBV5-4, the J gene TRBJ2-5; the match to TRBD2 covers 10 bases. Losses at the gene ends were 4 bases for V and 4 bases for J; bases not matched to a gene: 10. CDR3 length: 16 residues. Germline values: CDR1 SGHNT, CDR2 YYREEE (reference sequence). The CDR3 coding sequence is TGTGCCAGCAGCAACTCTAGCGGGAGATTGAGAGAGACCCAGTACTTC. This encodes CASSNSSGRLRETQYF. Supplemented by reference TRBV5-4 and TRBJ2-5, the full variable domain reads ETGVTQSPTHLIKTRGQQVTLRCSSQSGHNTVSWYQQALGQGPQFIFQYYREEENGRGNFPPRFSGLQFPNYSSELNVNALELDDSALYLCASSNSSGRLRETQYFGPGTRLLVL.

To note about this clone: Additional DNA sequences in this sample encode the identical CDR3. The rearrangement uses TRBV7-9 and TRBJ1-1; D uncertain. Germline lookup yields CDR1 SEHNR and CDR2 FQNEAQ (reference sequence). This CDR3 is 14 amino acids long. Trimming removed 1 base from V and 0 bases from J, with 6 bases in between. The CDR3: CASSLGGMNTEAFF. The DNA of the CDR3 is TGTGCCAGCAGCTTAGGGGGTATGAACACTGAAGCTTTCTTT.

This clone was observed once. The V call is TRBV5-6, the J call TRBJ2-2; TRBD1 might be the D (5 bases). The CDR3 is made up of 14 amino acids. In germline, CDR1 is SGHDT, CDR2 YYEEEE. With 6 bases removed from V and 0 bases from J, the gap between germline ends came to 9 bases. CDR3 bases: TGTGCCAGCACCAAGGACACGAACACCGGGGAGCTGTTTTTT. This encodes CASTKDTNTGELFF.

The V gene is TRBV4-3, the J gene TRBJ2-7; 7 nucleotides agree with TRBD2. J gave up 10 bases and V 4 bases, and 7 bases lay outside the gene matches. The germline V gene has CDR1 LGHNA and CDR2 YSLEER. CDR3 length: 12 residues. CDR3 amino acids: CASSPGEGPQYF. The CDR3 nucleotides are TGCGCCAGCAGCCCCGGGGAGGGACCACAGTACTTC.

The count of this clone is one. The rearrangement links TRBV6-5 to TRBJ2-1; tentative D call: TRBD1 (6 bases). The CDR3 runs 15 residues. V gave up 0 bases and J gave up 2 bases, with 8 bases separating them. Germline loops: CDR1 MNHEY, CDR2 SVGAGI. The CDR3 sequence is CASSYSQGAYNEQFF. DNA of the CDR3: TGTGCCAGCAGTTACTCACAGGGTGCCTACAATGAGCAGTTCTTC.